This T cell receptor (beta chain) was retrieved from a study of Ad26.COV2.S vaccination and SARS-CoV-2 variants. Sequencing was performed with immunoSEQ multiplex PCR; in TCRdb, only in-frame clones are kept and a portion is missing. The table lists a few hundred thousand clones, approximately 88% of them singletons, with 2.5% to 3.5% in the top ten. Trimming removed 4 bases from V and 0 bases from J, with 19 bases in between. CDR3 length: 18 amino acids. The germline V gene has CDR1 LGHNA and CDR2 YSLEER. A word on this clone: Its antigen is as yet unknown.

Study-level points and caveats: Total T cell responses were possibly underestimated by TCR breadth and depth analyses. Vaccinees and placebo recipients showed similar non-spike TCR breadth.

Noted treatment: 15 to 20 received Ad26.COV2.S at low or high dose, single or two shots; roughly five received placebo; per-sample allocation not given. Vaccine and placebo recipients were sampled on day 63 after the first injection. The donor's status was that of an adult aged 18-55 years in Boston. An Ad26 vector expressing Wuhan-strain SARS-CoV-2 spike served as the vaccine. The clonotype comes from a person aged 18 to 65 who received the Ad26.COV2.S COVID-19 vaccine or a placebo. The V call is TRBV4-3, the J call TRBJ1-3; D is perhaps TRBD1 (5 bases). Sequencing used peripheral blood, obtained in a trial of Ad26.COV2.S vaccine versus placebo. In nucleotides, the CDR3 is TGCGCCAGCAGCCCGGAAGGGGTGGTGCCGAGCTCTGGAAACACCATATATTTT. It is translated as CASSPEGVVPSSGNTIYF.